This T cell receptor (beta chain) was found in a study of blood T cell repertoires in COVID-19. V was trimmed by 4 bases and J by 7 bases, leaving 11 bases between them. From germline, CDR1 is SGHDT and CDR2 YYEEEE. The CDR3 covers 12 residues. Clones were sequenced by immunoSEQ multiplex PCR, and TCRdb holds only the in-frame ones, with some missing. Seen here are just over 300,000 clones, 87% observed once, and the top ten hold about 9.8%. Specimen: PBMCs or T cells enriched from blood (not recorded which). This clonotype was obtained from a woman under 30 who had recovered from COVID-19. The chain recombines TRBV5-6 with TRBJ1-2; no firm D call. The CDR3 here is CASSQSLLGYTF. CDR3 nucleotides: TGTGCCAGCAGCCAGTCGCTGCTTGGCTACACCTTC.